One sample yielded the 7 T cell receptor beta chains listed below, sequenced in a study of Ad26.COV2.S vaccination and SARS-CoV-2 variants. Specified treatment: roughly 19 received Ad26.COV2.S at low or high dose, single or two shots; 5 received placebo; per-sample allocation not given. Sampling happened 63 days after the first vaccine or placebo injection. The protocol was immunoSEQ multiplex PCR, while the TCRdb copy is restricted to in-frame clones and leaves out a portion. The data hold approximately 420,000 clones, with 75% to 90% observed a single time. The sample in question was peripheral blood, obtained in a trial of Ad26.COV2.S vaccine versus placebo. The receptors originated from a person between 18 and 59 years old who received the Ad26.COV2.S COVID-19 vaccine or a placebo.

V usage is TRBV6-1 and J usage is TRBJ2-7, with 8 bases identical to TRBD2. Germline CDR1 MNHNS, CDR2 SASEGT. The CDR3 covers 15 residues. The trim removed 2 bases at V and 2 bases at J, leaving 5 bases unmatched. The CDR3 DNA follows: TGTGCCAGCAGTGAACCAGCGGGGGATGCCTACGAGCAGTACTTC. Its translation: CASSEPAGDAYEQYF.

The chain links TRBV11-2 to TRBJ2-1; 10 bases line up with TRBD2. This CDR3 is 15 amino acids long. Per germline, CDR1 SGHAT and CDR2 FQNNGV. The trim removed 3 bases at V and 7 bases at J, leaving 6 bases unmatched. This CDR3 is CASSFGSSGGNEQFF. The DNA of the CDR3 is TGTGCCAGCAGCTTCGGTAGTAGCGGGGGGAATGAGCAGTTCTTC. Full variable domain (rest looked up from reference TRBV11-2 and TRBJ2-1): EAGVAQSPRYKIIEKRQSVAFWCNPISGHATLYWYQQILGQGPKLLIQFQNNGVVDDSQLPKDRFSAERLKGVDSTLKIQPAKLEDSAVYLCASSFGSSGGNEQFFGPGTRLTVL.

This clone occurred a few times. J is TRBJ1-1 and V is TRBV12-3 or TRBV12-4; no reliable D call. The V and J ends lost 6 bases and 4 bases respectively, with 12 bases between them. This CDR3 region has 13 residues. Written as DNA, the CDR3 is TGTGCCAGCAGGCAAATGGGGAGCACTGAAGCTTTCTTT. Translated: CASRQMGSTEAFF.

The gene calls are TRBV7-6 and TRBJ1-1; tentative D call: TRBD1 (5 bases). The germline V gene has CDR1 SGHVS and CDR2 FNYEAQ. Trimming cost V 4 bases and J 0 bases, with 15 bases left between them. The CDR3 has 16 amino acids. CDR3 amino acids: CASSSPGGQVNTEAFF. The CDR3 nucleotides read TGTGCCAGCAGCTCCCCGGGAGGACAAGTGAACACTGAAGCTTTCTTT.

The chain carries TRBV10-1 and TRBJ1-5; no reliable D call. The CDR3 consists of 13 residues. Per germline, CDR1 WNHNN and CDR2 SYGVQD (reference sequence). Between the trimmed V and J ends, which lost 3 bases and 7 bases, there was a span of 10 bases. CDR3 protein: CASSDSGIQPQHF. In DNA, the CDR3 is TGCGCCAGCAGTGACAGCGGAATACAGCCCCAGCATTTT.

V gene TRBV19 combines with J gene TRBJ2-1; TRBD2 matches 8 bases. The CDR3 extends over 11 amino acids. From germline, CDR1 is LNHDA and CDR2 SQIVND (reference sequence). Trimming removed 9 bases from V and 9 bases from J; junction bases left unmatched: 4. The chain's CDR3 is CASARGGEQFF. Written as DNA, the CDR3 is TGTGCCAGCGCCCGGGGGGGTGAGCAGTTCTTC. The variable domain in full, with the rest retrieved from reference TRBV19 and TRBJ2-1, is DGGITQSPKYLFRKEGQNVTLSCEQNLNHDAMYWYRQDPGQGLRLIYYSQIVNDFQKGDIAEGYSVSREKKESFPLTVTSAQKNPTAFYLCASARGGEQFFGPGTRLTVL.

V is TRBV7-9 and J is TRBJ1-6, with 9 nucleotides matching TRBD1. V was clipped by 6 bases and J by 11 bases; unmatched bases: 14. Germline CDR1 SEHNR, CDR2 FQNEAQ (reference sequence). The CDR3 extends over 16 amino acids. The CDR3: CASSSHYTGGKPPLHF. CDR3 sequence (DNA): TGTGCCAGCAGTTCCCATTACACAGGGGGCAAGCCACCCCTCCACTTT.